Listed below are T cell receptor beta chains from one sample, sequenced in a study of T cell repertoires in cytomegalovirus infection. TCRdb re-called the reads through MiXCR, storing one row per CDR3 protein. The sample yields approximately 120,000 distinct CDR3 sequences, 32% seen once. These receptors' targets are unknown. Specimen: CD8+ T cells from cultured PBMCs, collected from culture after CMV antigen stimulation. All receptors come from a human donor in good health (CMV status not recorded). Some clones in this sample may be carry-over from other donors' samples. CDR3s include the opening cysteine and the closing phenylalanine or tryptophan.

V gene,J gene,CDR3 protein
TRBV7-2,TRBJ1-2,CASSLGFDPKNYTF
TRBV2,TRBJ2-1,CASIGTSDGNEQFF
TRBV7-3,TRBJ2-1,CASSLTGDLTYNEQFF
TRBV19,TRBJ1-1,CASSISSGQTNTEAFF
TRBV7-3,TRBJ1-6,CASSPIGGQISYNSPLHF
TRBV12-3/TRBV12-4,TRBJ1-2,CASSFRAIGYTF
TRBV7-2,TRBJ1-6,CASSPRVAGPAPLHF
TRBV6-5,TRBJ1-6,CASSYSGTGDSPLHF
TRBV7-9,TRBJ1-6,CASSSGTRWNSPLHF
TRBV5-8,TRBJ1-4,CASSAPGPKNEKLFF
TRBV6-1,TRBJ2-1,CASSESPSAGAYNEQFF
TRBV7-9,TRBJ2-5,CASSLGALAGETQYF
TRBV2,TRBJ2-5,CASSLNSWDLETQYF
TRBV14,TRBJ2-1,CASSQGRGYNEQFF
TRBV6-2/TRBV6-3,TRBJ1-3,CVSTAGGFGNTIYF
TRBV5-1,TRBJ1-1,CASSPTEEANTEAFF
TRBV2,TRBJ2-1,CASAAGNEQFF
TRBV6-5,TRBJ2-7,CASSYGDRGYEQYF
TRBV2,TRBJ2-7,CASSDKGQTISSYEQYF
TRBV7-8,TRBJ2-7,CASSLALGGGYEQYF
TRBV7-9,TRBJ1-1,CASSLGSDTEAFF
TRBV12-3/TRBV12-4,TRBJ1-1,CASSEGRTEAFF
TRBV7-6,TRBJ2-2,CASSTTGSTGELFF
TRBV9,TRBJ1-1,CASSEGPWALNTEAFF
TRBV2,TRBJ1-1,CASSDYGQGNTEAFF
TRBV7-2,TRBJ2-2,CASSLEWDRAGELFF
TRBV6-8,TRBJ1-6,CASRINRVSSNSPLHF
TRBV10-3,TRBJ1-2,CAISPDRNNYGYTF
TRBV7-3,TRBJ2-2,CASSSLPVLGELFF
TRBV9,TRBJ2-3,CASSAGTRLAGGSDTQYF
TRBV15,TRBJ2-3,CATSSLAISTDTQYF
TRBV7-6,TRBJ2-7,CASSLGGLYEQYF
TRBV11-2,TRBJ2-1,CASSPSGRQGGVEQFF
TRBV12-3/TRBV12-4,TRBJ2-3,CASMGGANRQVLNFYTDTQYF
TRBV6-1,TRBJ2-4,CASSPGLAPKNIQYF
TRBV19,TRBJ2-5,CASSSTGGDQETQYF
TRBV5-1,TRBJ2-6,CASSLRTPLSGANVLTF
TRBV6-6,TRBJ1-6,CASSYTAGQGGSPLHF
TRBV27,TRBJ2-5,CASSFRGSGGEKETQYF
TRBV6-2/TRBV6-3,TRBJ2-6,CASSVTGPGANVLTF
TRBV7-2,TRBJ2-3,CASSPDFTTDTQYF
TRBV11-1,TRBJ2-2,CASSPGYLDTGELFF
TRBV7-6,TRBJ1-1,CASSSGTGANTEAFF
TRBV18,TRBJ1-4,CASSPPGWRDEKLFF
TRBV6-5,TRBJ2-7,CASSYRGGPYEQYF
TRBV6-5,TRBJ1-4,CASSYTDRGREKLFF
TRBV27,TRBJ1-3,CASKLRGNSGNTIYF
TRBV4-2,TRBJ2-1,CASSQELAGGDEQFF
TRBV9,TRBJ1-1,CASSGDRGTILRNTEAFF
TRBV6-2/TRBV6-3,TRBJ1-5,CASSYSIWQPQHF
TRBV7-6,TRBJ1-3,CASSLPGQGRVGNTIYF